These 29 T cell receptor beta chains came from one sample sequenced in a study of blood T cell repertoires in COVID-19. Clones were sequenced by immunoSEQ multiplex PCR, and TCRdb holds only the in-frame ones, with some missing. The table shows about 390,000 clones, with 80% to 90% occurring only once. Input material: peripheral blood. The receptors were gathered from a woman aged 55-70 years with COVID-19, enrolled during active disease.

The chain is built from TRBV5-4 and TRBJ1-1, with TRBD1 matching over 9 bases. The CDR3 length is 16 residues. V shed 4 bases and J 7 bases; nucleotides not matched to a gene: 14. From germline, CDR1 is SGHNT and CDR2 YYREEE (reference sequence). CDR3: CASSRGLGQGRGEAFF. The CDR3 bases are TGTGCCAGCAGCCGAGGACTGGGACAGGGAAGGGGTGAAGCTTTCTTT.

The chain uses TRBV7-8 and TRBJ2-1; 11 bases match TRBD2. Germline-derived CDR1 and CDR2 are SGHVS and FQNEAQ. CDR3 length: 16 residues. V trimming: 6 bases; J trimming: 9 bases; junction bases outside the gene matches: 13. The CDR3 sequence: CASRTTSGATQGEQFF. In DNA form, the CDR3 reads TGTGCCAGCAGAACGACTAGCGGGGCGACTCAGGGTGAGCAGTTCTTC.

This clone was seen once. The chain combines TRBV6-5 with TRBJ2-2; possibly TRBD1 for D (5 bases). This CDR3 is 15 amino acids long. The V end lost 6 bases, the J end lost 5 bases, and 16 bases lay between the germline ends. Looked up from germline, CDR1 is MNHEY and CDR2 is SVGAGI. CDR3 residues: CASRDRGLGTGELFF. In nucleotides, the CDR3 is TGTGCCAGCAGGGATAGGGGATTGGGGACCGGGGAGCTGTTTTTT.

The rearrangement uses TRBV2 and TRBJ1-5, with 8 bases lining up with TRBD1. CDR1 is SNHLY, CDR2 FYNNEI, per germline. This CDR3 contains 14 residues. V shed 5 bases and J 4 bases; nucleotides not matched to a gene: 4. CDR3 amino acids: CASSSTGGNQPQHF. The CDR3 DNA follows: TGTGCCAGCAGTTCAACAGGGGGGAATCAGCCCCAGCATTTT.

The chain is built from TRBV4-1 and TRBJ1-1; 11 nucleotides match TRBD1. The ends lost 1 base at V and 3 bases at J; junction bases unmatched: 10. The length of the CDR3 is 18 residues. Germline CDR1 MGHRA, CDR2 YSYEKL. The CDR3 DNA is TGCGCCAGCAGCCAAGGTCCAGGACAGGGGGCGTGGGACACTGAAGCTTTCTTT. It is translated as CASSQGPGQGAWDTEAFF.

CDR3 sequence: CASSPSTGSYEQYF. The CDR3, as DNA: TGTGCCAGCAGTCCGTCAACAGGGTCCTACGAGCAGTACTTC. This chain connects TRBV28 to TRBJ2-7; weak D call: TRBD1 (6 bases). Trimming left V 5 bases short and J 1 base short, with 12 bases between. The germline V gene has CDR1 MDHEN and CDR2 SYDVKM. There are 14 residues in the CDR3.

The CDR3 loop is CASNIRTGGNSPLHF. In DNA, the CDR3 is TGTGCCAGCAACATCCGGACAGGGGGAAACTCACCCCTCCACTTT. The chain combines TRBV11-2 with TRBJ1-6, with TRBD1 identical over 10 bases. From germline, CDR1 is SGHAT and CDR2 FQNNGV. V trimming: 7 bases; J trimming: 10 bases; junction bases outside the gene matches: 10. This CDR3 is 15 amino acids long.

The chain recombines TRBV3-1 (or the pseudogene TRBV3-2) with TRBJ2-5; tentative D call: TRBD2 (5 bases). Germline V gene data show CDR1 as LGHDT and CDR2 as YNNKEL (reference sequence). V shed 4 bases and J shed 1 base, with 10 bases lying between them. This CDR3 has 14 amino acids. CDR3 in amino acids: CASSLNGIQETQYF. The CDR3 nucleotides read TGTGCCAGCAGCCTGAACGGGATCCAAGAGACCCAGTACTTC.

The V call is TRBV19, the J call TRBJ2-1; 8 bases fit TRBD1. V lost 6 bases to trimming and J lost 6 bases; unmatched junction nucleotides: 4. This CDR3 spans 13 amino acids. Germline CDR1 LNHDA, CDR2 SQIVND (reference sequence). CDR3 sequence (DNA): TGTGCCAGTAGACCTGGACAGGGCAATGAGCAGTTCTTC. Amino acid sequence: CASRPGQGNEQFF.

The CDR3, as DNA: TGTGCCAGCAGTCCCTGGGGGGGGAGTGAGACCCAGTACTTC. Amino acid sequence: CASSPWGGSETQYF. The chain is built from TRBV2 and TRBJ2-5; 7 bases map to TRBD2. The junction had 8 bases not matched to a gene; V was cut back by 5 bases and J by 5 bases. There are 14 residues in the CDR3. CDR1 is SNHLY and CDR2 is FYNNEI in the germline V gene.

The chain joins TRBV18 to TRBJ2-7; D call uncertain. Trimming left V 3 bases short and J 3 bases short, with 15 bases between. The CDR3 sequence is 15 residues long. CDR1 is KGHSH, CDR2 LQKENI, per germline. The CDR3 here is CASSPQNSRFYEQYF. The CDR3, as DNA: TGTGCCAGCTCACCCCAGAACAGCCGTTTCTACGAGCAGTACTTC.

The chain links TRBV5-1 to TRBJ1-5; tentatively, D is TRBD1 (5 bases). Germline CDR1 reads SGHRS; CDR2 reads YFSETQ. V was pared by 0 bases and J by 6 bases, with 13 bases between. The CDR3 totals 15 residues. In DNA form, the CDR3 reads TGCGCCAGCAGCTTGGAGGGGTCGATGGGTCAGCCCCAGCATTTT. It yields the protein CASSLEGSMGQPQHF. The full variable domain, its missing parts supplied by reference TRBV5-1 and TRBJ1-5, is KAGVTQTPRYLIKTRGQQVTLSCSPISGHRSVSWYQQTPGQGLQFLFEYFSETQRNKGNFPGRFSGRQFSNSRSEMNVSTLELGDSALYLCASSLEGSMGQPQHFGDGTRLSIL.

This chain joins TRBV6-5 and TRBJ1-4; 10 bases are a match to TRBD1. V lost 6 bases, J lost 6 bases, and 7 bases stayed unmatched. The germline CDR1 and CDR2 sequences are MNHEY and SVGAGI. The CDR3 length is 15 residues. CDR3 protein: CASSVDRGHYEKLFF. DNA of the CDR3: TGTGCCAGCAGCGTTGACAGGGGGCACTATGAAAAACTGTTTTTT.

The chain is built from TRBV15 and TRBJ2-3; 12 bases align to TRBD2. The germline gives CDR1 LNHNV, CDR2 YYDKDF (reference sequence). The CDR3 has 17 amino acids. Trimming cost V 2 bases and J 2 bases; bases outside gene matches: 5. This CDR3 reads CATSRKTSGGPTDTQYF. CDR3 bases: TGTGCCACCAGCAGAAAGACTAGCGGGGGACCCACAGATACGCAGTATTTT.

The genes are TRBV2 and TRBJ2-2; D gene ambiguous. The CDR3 has 16 amino acids. The V gene lost 2 bases and the J gene lost 2 bases, with 12 bases spanning the gap. Germline CDR1 SNHLY, CDR2 FYNNEI. The chain's CDR3 is CASSEFGQFNTGELFF. In DNA, the CDR3 is TGTGCCAGCAGTGAATTTGGCCAGTTTAACACCGGGGAGCTGTTTTTT.

This clone was detected only once. The genes are TRBV7-3 and TRBJ2-1, with no clear D. Germline values: CDR1 SGHTA, CDR2 FQGTGA. Trimming removed 5 bases from V and 7 bases from J, with 21 bases in between. This CDR3 has 16 amino acids. The CDR3 loop reads CASSPTASISLNEQFF. For the CDR3, the DNA is TGTGCCAGCAGCCCTACCGCGAGTATCTCCTTGAATGAGCAGTTCTTC.

The chain recombines TRBV5-1 with TRBJ1-1; tentatively, D is TRBD1 (6 bases). The V gene's germline CDR1 is SGHRS and CDR2 YFSETQ. This CDR3 has 16 amino acids. Between the trimmed V and J ends, which lost 0 bases and 1 base, there was a span of 13 bases. CDR3 DNA sequence: TGCGCCAGCAGCTTGGGGCATGGACAGTCGAACACTGAAGCTTTCTTT. It codes for CASSLGHGQSNTEAFF.

A single count supports this clone. The chain recombines TRBV2 with TRBJ2-2; TRBD1 matches 7 bases. Trimming removed 6 bases from V and 10 bases from J; junction bases left unmatched: 5. The CDR3 totals 12 residues. CDR1 SNHLY and CDR2 FYNNEI come from the germline V gene. DNA of the CDR3: TGTGCCAGCAGACTGGGACAGCCGGAGCTGTTTTTT. It specifies CASRLGQPELFF.

This clone occurred a few times. This rearrangement joins TRBV3-1 (or the pseudogene TRBV3-2) to TRBJ1-5, with no clear D. Germline-derived CDR1 and CDR2 are LGHDT and YNNKEL (reference sequence). Trimming took off 4 bases at V and 0 bases at J, with 7 bases between the two ends. The CDR3 length is 14 residues. The CDR3 loop reads CASSPGFSNQPQHF. CDR3 in DNA: TGTGCCAGCAGCCCGGGGTTTAGCAATCAGCCCCAGCATTTT.

As DNA, the CDR3 is TGTGCCACCAGTCTTCAGGGGACAGAGACCCAGTACTTC. Residues: CATSLQGTETQYF. The V call is TRBV24-1, the J call TRBJ2-5, with D possibly being TRBD1 (6 bases). Germline loops: CDR1 KGHDR, CDR2 SFDVKD. This CDR3 comprises 13 residues. V lost 6 bases and J 4 bases, leaving 11 bases between the germline ends.

The V gene is TRBV30, the J gene TRBJ1-4; no clear D gene. With 8 bases removed from V and 3 bases from J, the gap between germline ends came to 13 bases. Germline loops: CDR1 GTSNPN, CDR2 SVGIG (reference sequence). The CDR3 loop spans 13 amino acids. This CDR3 is CAQSGRANEKLFF. The CDR3 DNA follows: TGTGCCCAATCCGGGAGGGCTAATGAAAAACTGTTTTTT.

The table lists this clone with a few counts. The chain carries TRBV18 and TRBJ1-6; tentatively, D is TRBD1 (5 bases). This CDR3 spans 18 amino acids. With 3 bases removed from V and 6 bases from J, the gap between germline ends came to 21 bases. Germline V gene sequence: CDR1 KGHSH, CDR2 LQKENI. The CDR3, as DNA: TGTGCCAGCTCACCTATTGATATCCGCGGGACGGTTAATTCACCCCTCCACTTT. Translating it yields CASSPIDIRGTVNSPLHF.

This chain joins TRBV19 and TRBJ2-4, with a possible D match to TRBD1 (6 bases). The V end lost 5 bases, the J end lost 6 bases, and 17 bases lay between the germline ends. Germline CDR1 and CDR2: LNHDA and SQIVND (reference sequence). CDR3 length: 15 residues. As DNA, the CDR3 is TGTGCCAGTAGTCCCAGACAGGCCCGGGGAAACATTCAGTACTTC. Its translation: CASSPRQARGNIQYF.

V gene TRBV2 combines with J gene TRBJ1-1; D uncertain. The germline V and J ends were trimmed by 9 bases and 4 bases, with 9 bases remaining between them. CDR3 length equals 11 residues. Germline lookup yields CDR1 SNHLY and CDR2 FYNNEI. The CDR3 DNA sequence: TGTGCCAGTTTAGCGTTCACTGAAGCTTTCTTT. Translation: CASLAFTEAFF.

The chain has TRBV4-1 and TRBJ2-7; TRBD1 aligns across 12 bases. After removal of 0 bases from V and 9 bases from J, the junction contained 6 bases not matched to a gene. There are 15 residues in the CDR3. Per the germline V gene, CDR1 is MGHRA and CDR2 is YSYEKL. The CDR3 DNA reads as TGCGCCAGCAGCCAAGATGGGACAGGGGGCATGCGGCAGTACTTC. Amino acid sequence: CASSQDGTGGMRQYF.

J is TRBJ2-3 and V is TRBV11-2; TRBD2 matches 10 bases. With V trimmed by 0 bases and J by 7 bases, 16 bases remained unmatched. Germline values: CDR1 SGHAT, CDR2 FQNNGV. The CDR3 is made up of 19 amino acids. The CDR3 coding sequence is TGTGCCAGCAGCTTAGATTCGGCCAGGCTAGCGGGGGAGCTTAATACGCAGTATTTT. Translated, it gives CASSLDSARLAGELNTQYF.

V and J are TRBV3-1 (or the pseudogene TRBV3-2) and TRBJ1-2; D call uncertain. V lost 5 bases and J lost 8, with 9 bases in between. From germline, CDR1 is LGHDT and CDR2 YNNKEL (reference sequence). The CDR3 contains 11 residues. The CDR3 DNA is TGTGCCAGCAGCTGGGCGAGCGGCTACACCTTC. This gives the protein CASSWASGYTF.

In this sample, this clone turned up once. The rearrangement links TRBV7-2 to TRBJ1-1, with unresolved D. The ends were cut back, 1 base at V and 4 bases at J, with 10 bases in the middle. Germline assignment: CDR1 SGHTA and CDR2 FQGNSA. This CDR3 has 14 amino acids. The CDR3, as DNA: TGTGCCAGCAGCTTAGGCCGTGGCGGCACTGAAGCTTTCTTT. This encodes CASSLGRGGTEAFF. The full variable domain, with the rest looked up from reference TRBV7-2 and TRBJ1-1, is GAGVSQSPSNKVTEKGKDVELRCDPISGHTALYWYRQSLGQGLEFLIYFQGNSAPDKSGLPSDRFSAERTGGSVSTLTIQRTQQEDSAVYLCASSLGRGGTEAFFGQGTRLTVV.

This sequence joins TRBV28 and TRBJ2-3, with a weak D call TRBD1 (6 bases). CDR3 length: 15 residues. With 6 bases removed from V and 3 bases from J, the gap between germline ends came to 16 bases. Germline V gene data show CDR1 as MDHEN and CDR2 as SYDVKM. CDR3 nucleotide sequence: TGTGCCAGCAGCCCCAGGGGAACCGCAACAGATACGCAGTATTTT. It encodes CASSPRGTATDTQYF. Full variable domain (missing parts from reference TRBV28 and TRBJ2-3): DVKVTQSSRYLVKRTGEKVFLECVQDMDHENMFWYRQDPGLGLRLIYFSYDVKMKEKGDIPEGYSVSREKKERFSLILESASTNQTSMYLCASSPRGTATDTQYFGPGTRLTVL.